This is a list of T cell receptor beta chains from one sample in a study of cytomegalovirus exposure and HLA in healthy donors. Generated by immunoSEQ multiplex PCR, the TCRdb table keeps only in-frame clones and is missing some. Of more than 250,000 clones listed, roughly 89% are singletons. Sequencing was performed on PBMCs. The receptors originated from a woman between 18 and 30 years old in good health and CMV-seronegative. The CDR3 runs from the conserved cysteine through the conserved F or W. A D gene is named only where the DNA matches it firmly. For some rows the clone size is stated as once, few or many, or as a class when expanded; others skip it.

CASSLGGGQYF TGTGCCAGCAGCTTGGGGGGAGGGCAGTACTTC TRBJ2-7 . TRBV5-5 .
CASYGASLTDTQYF TGTGCCAGCTATGGTGCTAGCCTCACAGATACGCAGTATTTT TRBJ2-3 . TRBV2 .
CASSEARTGESPLHF TGTGCCAGCAGTGAAGCGCGAACAGGGGAATCACCCCTCCACTTT TRBJ1-6 . TRBV2 TRBD1
CASWDSAETQYF TGTGCCAGCTGGGACAGCGCGGAGACCCAGTACTTC TRBJ2-5 . TRBV28 TRBD1
CASSPRDRNMNTEAFF TGCGCCAGCAGCCCCCGGGACAGGAACATGAACACTGAAGCTTTCTTT TRBJ1-1 . TRBV5-1 TRBD1
CASSPGTGVNTEAFF TGCGCCAGCAGCCCGGGGACAGGGGTGAACACTGAAGCTTTCTTT TRBJ1-1 . TRBV4-1 TRBD1
CASSAGQRVYVIGGELFF TGTGCCAGCAGCGCGGGACAGAGGGTATACGTGATTGGCGGGGAGCTGTTTTTT TRBJ2-2 . TRBV7-9 .
CASSERVNTEAFF TGTGCCAGCAGTGAGCGGGTGAACACTGAAGCTTTCTTT TRBJ1-1 few TRBV25-1 .
CAWSESVAGNYGYTF TGTGCCTGGAGTGAATCCGTCGCGGGTAACTATGGCTACACCTTC TRBJ1-2 . TRBV30 .
CAWSIGGGYNEQFF TGTGCCTGGTCCATCGGCGGGGGTTACAATGAGCAGTTCTTC TRBJ2-1 . TRBV30 TRBD2
CASTQTSGNTGELFF TGTGCCAGTACCCAGACTAGCGGTAACACCGGGGAGCTGTTTTTT TRBJ2-2 . TRBV19 TRBD2
CSVTGRANYGYTF TGCAGCGTTACAGGGAGGGCTAACTATGGCTACACCTTC TRBJ1-2 . TRBV29-1 .
CASSVTTTTGTGARTDTQYF TGTGCCAGCAGCGTTACAACAACGACCGGGACAGGGGCTCGCACAGATACGCAGTATTTT TRBJ2-3 once TRBV9 TRBD1
CASREGQVKETQYF TGTGCCAGCAGGGAAGGACAGGTCAAAGAGACCCAGTACTTC TRBJ2-5 . TRBV6-6 TRBD1
CASSYPSGLSAGELFF TGTGCCAGCAGTTATCCCTCCGGGTTGTCGGCCGGGGAGCTGTTTTTT TRBJ2-2 . TRBV6-6 .
CASSSGWGTDTQYF TGTGCCAGCAGCTCAGGGTGGGGCACAGATACGCAGTATTTT TRBJ2-3 . TRBV7-6 .
CASSFPGLAHNEQFF TGTGCCAGCAGTTTCCCGGGACTAGCCCACAATGAGCAGTTCTTC TRBJ2-1 . TRBV27 TRBD2
CASSHHPGLAGRRGNTGELFF TGTGCCAGCAGCCACCACCCGGGACTAGCGGGCCGACGGGGGAACACCGGGGAGCTGTTTTTT TRBJ2-2 few TRBV9 TRBD2
CASSRRGRDRDTQYF TGTGCCAGCAGCCGCAGGGGCAGGGATCGGGATACGCAGTATTTT TRBJ2-3 . TRBV5-4 .
CASSLAGTVEGYTF TGCGCCAGCAGCTTGGCCGGGACAGTAGAAGGCTACACCTTC TRBJ1-2 . TRBV5-1 TRBD1
CAISAYEGQPTEAFF TGTGCCATCAGTGCTTATGAGGGACAACCCACTGAAGCTTTCTTT TRBJ1-1 . TRBV10-3 .
CASSLDAGGEKLFF TGTGCCAGCAGCTTAGATGCAGGGGGTGAAAAACTGTTTTTT TRBJ1-4 . TRBV13 TRBD1
CASTDDYTDTQYF TGTGCCAGCACCGACGACTACACAGATACGCAGTATTTT TRBJ2-3 . TRBV11-2 .
CAWRIDRGIFEKLFF TGTGCCTGGAGAATCGACAGGGGGATTTTTGAAAAACTGTTTTTT TRBJ1-4 . TRBV30 TRBD1
CAISSGTGNEKLFF TGTGCCATCAGCTCCGGGACAGGGAATGAAAAACTGTTTTTT TRBJ1-4 few TRBV10-3 TRBD1
CASSLRLRGGSSDTQYF TGTGCCAGCAGCTTGAGACTACGGGGGGGCTCATCAGATACGCAGTATTTT TRBJ2-3 . TRBV7-8 TRBD2
CASSHLNADTQYF TGTGCCAGCAGTCATCTAAACGCAGATACGCAGTATTTT TRBJ2-3 . TRBV6-1 .
CASSRRQGGFEKLFF TGTGCCAGCAGTCGCCGACAGGGGGGTTTTGAAAAACTGTTTTTT TRBJ1-4 . TRBV27 TRBD1
CAWSVQGLHEQYF TGTGCCTGGAGTGTACAGGGGCTCCACGAGCAGTACTTC TRBJ2-7 . TRBV30 TRBD1
CASSRDRGQEEQFF TGTGCCAGCAGCCGGGACAGGGGGCAGGAAGAGCAGTTCTTC TRBJ2-1 . TRBV2 TRBD1
CASSLSGGDNEQFF TGTGCCAGCAGCTTAAGTGGTGGAGACAATGAGCAGTTCTTC TRBJ2-1 . TRBV9 .
CASSLSGGVDQFF TGTGCCAGCAGCTTAAGTGGGGGGGTGGATCAGTTCTTC TRBJ2-1 . TRBV7-3 TRBD2
CAITHDKLYGYTF TGTGCCATCACCCACGACAAACTCTATGGCTACACCTTC TRBJ1-2 . TRBV10-3 .
CASGLASGGPYEQYF TGTGCTAGTGGTTTGGCTAGCGGGGGGCCCTACGAGCAGTACTTC TRBJ2-7 . TRBV12-5 TRBD2
CASSPGAGAGETQYF TGTGCCAGCAGCCCCGGAGCGGGGGCGGGGGAGACCCAGTACTTC TRBJ2-5 . TRBV6-1 TRBD2
CASTKGGQSNVLTF TGTGCCAGCACTAAGGGGGGACAGTCCAACGTCCTGACTTTC TRBJ2-6 . TRBV6-1 .
CASSPATSSQETQYF TGTGCCAGCTCACCGGCGACTAGCTCCCAAGAGACCCAGTACTTC TRBJ2-5 . TRBV18 TRBD2
CASRWGQVTEAFF TGTGCCAGCAGATGGGGACAGGTGACTGAAGCTTTCTTT TRBJ1-1 . TRBV27 TRBD1
CASPPAGGANYGYTF TGTGCCAGCCCCCCCGCCGGTGGGGCCAACTATGGCTACACCTTC TRBJ1-2 once TRBV5-4 .
CASSFSGWAGQPQHF TGTGCCAGCAGCTTCTCCGGGTGGGCGGGTCAGCCCCAGCATTTT TRBJ1-5 . TRBV5-5 .
CAISVQPLVGTSSEQYF TGTGCCATCAGTGTGCAGCCCCTTGTGGGGACAAGCTCGGAGCAGTACTTC TRBJ2-7 . TRBV10-3 .
CASRLSGTGYGYTF TGCGCCAGCAGGCTATCCGGGACAGGCTATGGCTACACCTTC TRBJ1-2 . TRBV10-1 TRBD1
CASSSRGSNEKLFF TGTGCCAGCAGCTCAAGGGGATCAAATGAAAAACTGTTTTTT TRBJ1-4 . TRBV14 .
CASSESGRGLDYGYTF TGTGCCAGCAGTGAATCGGGCAGGGGGCTCGACTATGGCTACACCTTC TRBJ1-2 . TRBV25-1 TRBD1
CASSPRYEQYF TGTGCCAGCAGTCCCCGCTACGAGCAGTACTTC TRBJ2-7 . TRBV6-1 .
CASRQSLNTEAFF TGTGCCAGCAGACAGAGCTTGAACACTGAAGCTTTCTTT TRBJ1-1 . TRBV6-5 .
CASISGTGKNQPQHF TGTGCCAGCATTAGTGGGACAGGGAAAAATCAGCCCCAGCATTTT TRBJ1-5 . TRBV6-4 TRBD1
CASSLVIAGIVTYEQYF TGTGCCAGCAGCTTAGTAATTGCGGGTATAGTGACCTACGAGCAGTACTTC TRBJ2-7 . TRBV7-9 .
CASSPRGKGLIGELFF TGCGCCAGCAGCCCCCGGGGGAAAGGGCTAATCGGGGAGCTGTTTTTT TRBJ2-2 . TRBV4-1 .
CASSRLAGTGELFF TGTGCCAGCAGCCGACTAGCGGGCACCGGGGAGCTGTTTTTT TRBJ2-2 few TRBV6-4 TRBD2
CASSPTEVEAFF TGTGCCAGCTCACCAACGGAGGTTGAAGCTTTCTTT TRBJ1-1 . TRBV18 .
CASSSPGGTDTQYF TGTGCCAGCTCCTCCCCAGGGGGCACAGATACGCAGTATTTT TRBJ2-3 . TRBV5-4 .
CSVLMSTNLNQPQHF TGCAGCGTTTTAATGAGCACTAACCTCAATCAGCCCCAGCATTTT TRBJ1-5 . TRBV29-1 .